This T cell receptor (beta chain) derives from a study of blood T cell repertoires in COVID-19. This CDR3 has 12 amino acids. Per the germline V gene, CDR1 is SGHRS and CDR2 is YFSETQ. V lost 3 bases and J lost 4, with 5 bases in between. The study drew participants aged about 18 to 95 years from 20 to 30 US areas. Sequencing used immunoSEQ multiplex PCR; TCRdb keeps in-frame clones, though not all of them. Of approximately 350,000 clones listed, 85% to 90% are singletons. The sample taken for sequencing was PBMCs or T cells enriched from blood (not recorded which). The chain is built from TRBV5-1 and TRBJ2-1; no firm D call. The receptor comes from a man younger than 35 who had recovered from COVID-19. CDR3 region: CASSYGYNEQFF. The CDR3 DNA follows: TGCGCCAGCAGCTACGGGTACAATGAGCAGTTCTTC.